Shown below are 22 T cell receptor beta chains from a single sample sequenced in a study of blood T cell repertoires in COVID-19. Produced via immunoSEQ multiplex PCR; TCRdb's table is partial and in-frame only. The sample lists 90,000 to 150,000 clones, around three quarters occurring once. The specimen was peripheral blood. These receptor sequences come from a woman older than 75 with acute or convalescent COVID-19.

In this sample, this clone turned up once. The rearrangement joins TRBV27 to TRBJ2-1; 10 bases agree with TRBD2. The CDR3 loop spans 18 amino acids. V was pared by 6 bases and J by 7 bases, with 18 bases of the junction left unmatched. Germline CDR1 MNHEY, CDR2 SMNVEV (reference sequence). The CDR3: CASSPLFLAGDTVNEQFF. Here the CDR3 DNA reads TGTGCCAGCAGCCCCTTATTTCTAGCGGGAGATACGGTTAATGAGCAGTTCTTC.

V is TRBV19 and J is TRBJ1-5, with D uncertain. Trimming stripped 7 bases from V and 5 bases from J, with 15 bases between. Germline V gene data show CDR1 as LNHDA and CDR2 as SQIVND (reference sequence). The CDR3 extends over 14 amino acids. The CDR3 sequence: CASTPGVSYQPQHF. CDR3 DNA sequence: TGTGCCAGTACCCCCGGGGTGTCCTATCAGCCCCAGCATTTT.

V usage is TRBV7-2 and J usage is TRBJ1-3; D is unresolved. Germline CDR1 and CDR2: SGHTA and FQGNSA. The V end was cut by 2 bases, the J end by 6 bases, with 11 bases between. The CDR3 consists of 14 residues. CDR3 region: CASSLSPGVNTIYF. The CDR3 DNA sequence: TGTGCCAGCAGCTTAAGTCCAGGTGTAAACACCATATATTTT.

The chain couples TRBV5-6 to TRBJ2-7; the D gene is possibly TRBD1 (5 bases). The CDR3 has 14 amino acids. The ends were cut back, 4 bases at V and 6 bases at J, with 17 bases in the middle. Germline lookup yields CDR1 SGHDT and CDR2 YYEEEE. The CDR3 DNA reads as TGTGCCAGCAGCCCCATCGGGCAGGGAAGCGAGCAGTACTTC. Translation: CASSPIGQGSEQYF. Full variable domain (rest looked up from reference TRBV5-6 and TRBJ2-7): DAGVTQSPTHLIKTRGQQVTLRCSPKSGHDTVSWYQQALGQGPQFIFQYYEEEERQRGNFPDRFSGHQFPNYSSELNVNALLLGDSALYLCASSPIGQGSEQYFGPGTRLTVT.

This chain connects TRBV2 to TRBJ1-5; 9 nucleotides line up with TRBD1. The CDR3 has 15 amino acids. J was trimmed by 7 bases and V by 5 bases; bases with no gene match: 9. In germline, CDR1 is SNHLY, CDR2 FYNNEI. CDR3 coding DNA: TGTGCCAGCAGTCTACTTAGGGACAGGGACCAGCCCCAGCATTTT. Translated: CASSLLRDRDQPQHF.

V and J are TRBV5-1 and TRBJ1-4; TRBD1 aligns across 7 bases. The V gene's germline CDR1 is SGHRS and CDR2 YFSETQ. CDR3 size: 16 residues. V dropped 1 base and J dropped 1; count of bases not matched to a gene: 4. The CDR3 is CASSLLAGGTNEKLFF. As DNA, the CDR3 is TGCGCCAGCAGCTTGCTCGCAGGGGGAACTAATGAAAAACTGTTTTTT.

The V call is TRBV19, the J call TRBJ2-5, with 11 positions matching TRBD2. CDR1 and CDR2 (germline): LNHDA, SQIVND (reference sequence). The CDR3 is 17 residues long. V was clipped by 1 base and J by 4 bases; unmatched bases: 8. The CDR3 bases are TGTGCCAGTAGTATAGGACTAGCGGGGAAATTCACAGAGACCCAGTACTTC. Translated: CASSIGLAGKFTETQYF.

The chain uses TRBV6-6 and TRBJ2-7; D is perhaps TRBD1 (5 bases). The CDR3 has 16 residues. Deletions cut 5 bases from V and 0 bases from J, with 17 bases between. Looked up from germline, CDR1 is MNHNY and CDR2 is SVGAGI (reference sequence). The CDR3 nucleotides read TGTGCCAGCAGTCCGGTGGCACAGGCGAACTCCTACGAGCAGTACTTC. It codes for CASSPVAQANSYEQYF.

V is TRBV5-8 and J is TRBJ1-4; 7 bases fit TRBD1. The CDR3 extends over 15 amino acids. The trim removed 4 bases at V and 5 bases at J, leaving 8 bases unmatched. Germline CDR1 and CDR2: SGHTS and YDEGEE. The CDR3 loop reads CASSPGTEWNEKLFF. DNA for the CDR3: TGTGCCAGCAGCCCGGGGACAGAATGGAATGAAAAACTGTTTTTT. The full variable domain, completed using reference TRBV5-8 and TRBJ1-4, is EAGVTQSPTHLIKTRGQQATLRCSPISGHTSVYWYQQALGLGLQFLLWYDEGEERNRGNFPPRFSGRQFPNYSSELNVNALELEDSALYLCASSPGTEWNEKLFFGSGTQLSVL.

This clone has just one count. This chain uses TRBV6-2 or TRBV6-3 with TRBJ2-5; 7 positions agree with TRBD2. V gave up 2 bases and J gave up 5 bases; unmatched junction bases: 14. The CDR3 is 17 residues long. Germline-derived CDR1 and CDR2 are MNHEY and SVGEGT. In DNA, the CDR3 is TGTGCCAGCAGTTACCCCACCGTGGCGGGAGATGGGGAGACCCAGTACTTC. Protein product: CASSYPTVAGDGETQYF.

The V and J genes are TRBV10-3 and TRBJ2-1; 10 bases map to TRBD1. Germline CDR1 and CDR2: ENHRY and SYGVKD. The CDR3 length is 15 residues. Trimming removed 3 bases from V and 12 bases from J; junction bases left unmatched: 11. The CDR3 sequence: CAISDWDRGHLWQFF. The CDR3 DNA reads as TGTGCCATCAGTGACTGGGACAGGGGCCACCTCTGGCAGTTCTTC.

The DNA of the CDR3 is TGTGCCAGCAGCTTGGGGCAGGGCGCAAACACCATATATTTT. Amino acid sequence: CASSLGQGANTIYF. The J gene is TRBJ1-3, the V gene TRBV5-6; maybe TRBD1 (5 bases). V lost 0 bases and J 6 bases, leaving 10 bases between the germline ends. The CDR3 is 14 amino acids. The germline CDR1 and CDR2 sequences are SGHDT and YYEEEE.

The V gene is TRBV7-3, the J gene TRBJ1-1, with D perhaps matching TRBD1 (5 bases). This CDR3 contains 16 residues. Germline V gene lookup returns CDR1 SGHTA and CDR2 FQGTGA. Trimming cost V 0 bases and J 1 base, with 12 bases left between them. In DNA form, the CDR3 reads TGTGCCAGCAGCTTAACGATTGGCCAGGGGAACACTGAAGCTTTCTTT. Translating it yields CASSLTIGQGNTEAFF.

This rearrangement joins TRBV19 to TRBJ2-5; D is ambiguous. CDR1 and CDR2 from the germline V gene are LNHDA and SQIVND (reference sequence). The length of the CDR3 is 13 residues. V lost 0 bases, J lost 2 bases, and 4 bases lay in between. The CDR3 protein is CASSIEAQETQYF. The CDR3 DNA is TGTGCCAGTAGTATAGAAGCGCAAGAGACCCAGTACTTC.

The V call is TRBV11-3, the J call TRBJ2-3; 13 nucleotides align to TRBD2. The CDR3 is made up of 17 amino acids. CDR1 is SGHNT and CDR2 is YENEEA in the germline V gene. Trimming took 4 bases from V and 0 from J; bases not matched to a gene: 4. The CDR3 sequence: CASSSGLAGTSTDTQYF. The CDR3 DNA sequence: TGTGCCAGCAGCTCGGGACTAGCGGGGACTAGCACAGATACGCAGTATTTT.

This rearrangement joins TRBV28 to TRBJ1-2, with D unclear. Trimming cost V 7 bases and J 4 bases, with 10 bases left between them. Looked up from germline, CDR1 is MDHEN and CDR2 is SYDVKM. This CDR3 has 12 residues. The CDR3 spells CASITPSYGYTF. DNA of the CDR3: TGTGCCAGCATCACCCCTAGCTATGGCTACACCTTC.

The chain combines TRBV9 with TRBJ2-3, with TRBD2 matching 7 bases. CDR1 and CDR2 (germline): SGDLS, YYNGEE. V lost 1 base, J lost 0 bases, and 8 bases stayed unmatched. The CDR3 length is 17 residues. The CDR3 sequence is CASSVLSGGSSTDTQYF. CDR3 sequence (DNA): TGTGCCAGCAGCGTACTTTCCGGGGGGTCTAGCACAGATACGCAGTATTTT.

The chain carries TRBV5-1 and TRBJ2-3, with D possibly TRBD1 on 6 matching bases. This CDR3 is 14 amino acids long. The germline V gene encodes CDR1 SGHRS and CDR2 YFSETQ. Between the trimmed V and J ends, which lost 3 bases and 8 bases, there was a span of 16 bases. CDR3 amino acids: CASSWDKWRGTQYF. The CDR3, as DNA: TGCGCCAGCAGCTGGGACAAATGGCGCGGTACGCAGTATTTT.

The CDR3 spells CASSPGREGVQDEKLFF. The CDR3 DNA follows: TGCGCCAGCAGCCCAGGACGGGAGGGGGTCCAGGATGAAAAACTGTTTTTT. The chain combines TRBV5-1 with TRBJ1-4; tentative D call: TRBD1 (6 bases). The CDR3 is made up of 17 amino acids. Germline loops: CDR1 SGHRS, CDR2 YFSETQ. With 4 bases removed from V and 6 bases from J, the gap between germline ends came to 22 bases.

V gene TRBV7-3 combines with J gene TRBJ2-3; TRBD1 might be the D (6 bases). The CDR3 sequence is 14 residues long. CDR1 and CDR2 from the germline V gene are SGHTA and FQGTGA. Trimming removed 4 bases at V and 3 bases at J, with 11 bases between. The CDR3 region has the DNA TGTGCCAGCAGCTCCTTACAGGGTACAGATACGCAGTATTTT. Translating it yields CASSSLQGTDTQYF.

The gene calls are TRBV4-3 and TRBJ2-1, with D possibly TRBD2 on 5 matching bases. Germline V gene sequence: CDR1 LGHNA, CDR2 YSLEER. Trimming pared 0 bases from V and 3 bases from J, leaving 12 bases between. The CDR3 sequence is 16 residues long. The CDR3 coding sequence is TGCGCCAGCAGCCAAGACCGTCAGCGGATCTACAATGAGCAGTTCTTC. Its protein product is CASSQDRQRIYNEQFF.

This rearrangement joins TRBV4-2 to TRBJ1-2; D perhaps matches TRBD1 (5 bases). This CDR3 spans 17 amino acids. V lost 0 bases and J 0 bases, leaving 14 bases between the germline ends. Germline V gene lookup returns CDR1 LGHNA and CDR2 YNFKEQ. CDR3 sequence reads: CASSQDIGATANYGYTF. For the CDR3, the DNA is TGTGCCAGCAGCCAAGATATAGGGGCCACAGCTAACTATGGCTACACCTTC.